This T cell receptor beta chain came from a study of beta chain features in type 1 diabetes. Of the isolated RNA, all was reverse transcribed, and so the sequenced material was expressed TCRB transcripts. Clones were read by immunoSEQ multiplex PCR, and TCRdb kept only the in-frame ones, dropping some. The sample has 390,000 or so clones, approximately 15% seen once. Trimming pared 6 bases from V and 4 bases from J, leaving 12 bases between. CDR3 length equals 13 residues. The germline CDR1 and CDR2 sequences are MNHEY and SVGAGI. The chain combines TRBV6-5 with TRBJ1-1, with TRBD1 as a possible D gene (6 bases). The TCR sequence derives from a man younger than 45 in good health. The specimen was naive CD4+ T cells from blood. The CDR3 sequence is CASRFLQGTEAFF. In nucleotides, the CDR3 is TGTGCCAGCAGATTCCTACAGGGCACTGAAGCTTTCTTT.